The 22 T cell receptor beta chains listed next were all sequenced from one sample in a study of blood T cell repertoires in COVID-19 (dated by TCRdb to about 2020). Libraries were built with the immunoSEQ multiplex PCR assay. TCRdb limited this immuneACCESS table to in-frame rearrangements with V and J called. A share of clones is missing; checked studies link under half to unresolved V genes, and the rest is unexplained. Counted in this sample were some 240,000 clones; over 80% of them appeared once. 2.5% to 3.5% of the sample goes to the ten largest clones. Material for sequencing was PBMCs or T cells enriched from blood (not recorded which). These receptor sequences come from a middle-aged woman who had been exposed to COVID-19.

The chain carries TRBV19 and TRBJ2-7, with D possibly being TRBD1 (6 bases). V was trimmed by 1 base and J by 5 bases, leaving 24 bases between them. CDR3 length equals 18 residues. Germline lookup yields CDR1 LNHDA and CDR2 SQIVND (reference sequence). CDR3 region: CASSIAGQGKVECHEQYV. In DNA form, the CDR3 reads TGTGCCAGTAGTATAGCAGGCCAGGGGAAGGTTGAGTGCCACGAGCAGTACGTC.

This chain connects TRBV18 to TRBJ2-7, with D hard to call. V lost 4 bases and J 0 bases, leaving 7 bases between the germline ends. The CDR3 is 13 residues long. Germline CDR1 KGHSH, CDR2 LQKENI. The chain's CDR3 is CASSLTPSYEQYF. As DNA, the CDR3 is TGTGCCAGCTCACTCACACCCTCCTACGAGCAGTACTTC.

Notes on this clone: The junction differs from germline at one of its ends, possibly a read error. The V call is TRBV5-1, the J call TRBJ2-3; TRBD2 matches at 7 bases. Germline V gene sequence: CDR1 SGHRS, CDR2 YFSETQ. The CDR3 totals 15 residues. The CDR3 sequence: CASSPSGPLTDTQYF. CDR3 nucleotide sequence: TGTGCCAGCAGCCCTAGCGGTCCTCTCACAGATACGCAGTATTTT.

The CDR3 DNA is TGTGCCAGCAGCGGGGGGGGCGCGAGTCCCTATAATTCACCCCTCCACTTT. It encodes CASSGGGASPYNSPLHF. This chain uses TRBV5-4 with TRBJ1-6, with a possible D match to TRBD1 (6 bases). Germline loops: CDR1 SGHNT, CDR2 YYREEE (reference sequence). This CDR3 region has 17 residues. Trimming removed 4 bases from V and 2 bases from J, with 16 bases in between.

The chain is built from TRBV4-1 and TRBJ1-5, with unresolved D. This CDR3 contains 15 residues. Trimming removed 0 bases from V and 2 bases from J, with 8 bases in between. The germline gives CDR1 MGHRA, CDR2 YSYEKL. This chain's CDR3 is CASSQEGGGNQPQHF. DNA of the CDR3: TGCGCCAGCAGCCAAGAGGGAGGAGGCAATCAGCCCCAGCATTTT.

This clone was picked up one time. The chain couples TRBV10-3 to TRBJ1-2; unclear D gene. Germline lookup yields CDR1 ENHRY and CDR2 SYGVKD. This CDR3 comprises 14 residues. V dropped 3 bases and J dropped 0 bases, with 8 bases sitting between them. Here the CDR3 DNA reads TGTGCCATCAGTGATAGTGGTGCTAACTATGGCTACACCTTC. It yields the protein CAISDSGANYGYTF.

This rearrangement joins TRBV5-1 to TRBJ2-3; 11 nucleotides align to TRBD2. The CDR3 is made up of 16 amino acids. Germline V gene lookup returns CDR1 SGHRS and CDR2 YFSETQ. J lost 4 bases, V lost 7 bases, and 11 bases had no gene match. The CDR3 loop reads CASQGIAGGPPDTQYF. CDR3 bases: TGCGCCAGCCAAGGGATAGCGGGGGGGCCGCCAGATACGCAGTATTTT.

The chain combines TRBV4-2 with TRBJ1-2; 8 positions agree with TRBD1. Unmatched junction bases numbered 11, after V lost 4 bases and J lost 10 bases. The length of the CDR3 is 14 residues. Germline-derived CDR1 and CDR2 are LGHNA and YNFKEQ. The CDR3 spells CASSRSTGDEDYTF. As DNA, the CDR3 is TGTGCCAGCAGCCGTTCGACAGGGGATGAGGACTACACCTTC.

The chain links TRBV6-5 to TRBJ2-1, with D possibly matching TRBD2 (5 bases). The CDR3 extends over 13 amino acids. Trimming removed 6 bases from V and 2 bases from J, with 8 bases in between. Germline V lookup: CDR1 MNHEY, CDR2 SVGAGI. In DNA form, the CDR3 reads TGTGCCAGCAGGGGAGCTACCTACAATGAGCAGTTCTTC. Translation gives CASRGATYNEQFF.

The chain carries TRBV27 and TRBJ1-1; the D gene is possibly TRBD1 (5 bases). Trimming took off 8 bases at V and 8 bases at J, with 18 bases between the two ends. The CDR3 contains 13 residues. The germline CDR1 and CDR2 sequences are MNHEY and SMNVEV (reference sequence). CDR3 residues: CASAPGGVAEAFF. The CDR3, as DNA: TGTGCCAGCGCCCCGGGGGGAGTAGCGGAAGCTTTCTTT.

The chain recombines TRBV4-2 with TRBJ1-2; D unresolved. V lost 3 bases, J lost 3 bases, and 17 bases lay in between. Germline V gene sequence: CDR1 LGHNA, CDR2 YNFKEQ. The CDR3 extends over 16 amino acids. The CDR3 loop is CASSHSPGEGDYGYTF. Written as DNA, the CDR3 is TGTGCCAGCAGCCATTCCCCCGGGGAGGGCGACTATGGCTACACCTTC.

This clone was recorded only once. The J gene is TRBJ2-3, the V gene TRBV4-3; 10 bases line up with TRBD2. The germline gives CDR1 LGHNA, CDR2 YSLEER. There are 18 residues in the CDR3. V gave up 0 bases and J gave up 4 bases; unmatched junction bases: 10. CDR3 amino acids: CASSQDLVASGSADTQYF. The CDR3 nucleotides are TGCGCCAGCAGCCAAGATCTGGTGGCTAGCGGGAGCGCAGATACGCAGTATTTT.

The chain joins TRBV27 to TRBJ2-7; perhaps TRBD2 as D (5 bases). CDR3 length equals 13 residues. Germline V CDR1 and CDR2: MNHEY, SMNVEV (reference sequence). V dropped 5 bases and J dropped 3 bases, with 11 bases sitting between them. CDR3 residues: CASSRREGYEQYF. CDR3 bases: TGTGCCAGCAGTCGTCGGGAAGGCTACGAGCAGTACTTC.

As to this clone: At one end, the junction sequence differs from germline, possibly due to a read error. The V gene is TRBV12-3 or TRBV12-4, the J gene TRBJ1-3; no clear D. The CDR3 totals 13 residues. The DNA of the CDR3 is TGTGCCAGCAGATATAGCTTTGGAACCACCATATATTTT. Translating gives CASRYSFGTTIYF.

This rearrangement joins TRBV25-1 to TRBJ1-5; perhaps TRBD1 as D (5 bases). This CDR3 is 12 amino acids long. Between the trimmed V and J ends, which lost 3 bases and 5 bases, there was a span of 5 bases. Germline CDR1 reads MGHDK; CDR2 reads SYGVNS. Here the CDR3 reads CASSETDQPQHF. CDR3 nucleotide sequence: TGTGCCAGCAGTGAGACAGATCAGCCCCAGCATTTT.

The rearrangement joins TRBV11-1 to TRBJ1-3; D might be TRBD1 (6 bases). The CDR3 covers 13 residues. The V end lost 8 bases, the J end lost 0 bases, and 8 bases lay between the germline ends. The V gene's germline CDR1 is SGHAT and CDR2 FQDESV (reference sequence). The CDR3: CASGQLSGNTIYF. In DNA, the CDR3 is TGTGCCAGCGGACAGCTCTCTGGAAACACCATATATTTT. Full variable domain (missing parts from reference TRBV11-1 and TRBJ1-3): EAEVAQSPRYKITEKSQAVAFWCDPISGHATLYWYRQILGQGPELLVQFQDESVVDDSQLPKDRFSAERLKGVDSTLKIQPAELGDSAMYLCASGQLSGNTIYFGEGSWLTVV.

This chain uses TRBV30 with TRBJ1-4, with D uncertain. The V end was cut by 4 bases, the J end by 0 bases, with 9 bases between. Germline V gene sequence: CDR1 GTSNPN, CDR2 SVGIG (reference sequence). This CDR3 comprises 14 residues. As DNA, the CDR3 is TGTGCCTGGACTTACCCAGCAACTAATGAAAAACTGTTTTTT. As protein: CAWTYPATNEKLFF.

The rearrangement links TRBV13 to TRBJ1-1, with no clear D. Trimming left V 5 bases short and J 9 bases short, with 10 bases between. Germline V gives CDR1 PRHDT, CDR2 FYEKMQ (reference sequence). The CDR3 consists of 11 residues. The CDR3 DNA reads TGTGCCAGCAGCCCTCGGACTCAAGCTTTCTTT. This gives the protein CASSPRTQAFF.

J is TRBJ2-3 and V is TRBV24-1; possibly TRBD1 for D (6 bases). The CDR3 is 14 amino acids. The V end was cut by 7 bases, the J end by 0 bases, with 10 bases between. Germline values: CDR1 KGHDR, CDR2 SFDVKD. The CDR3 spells CATSRDTSTDTQYF. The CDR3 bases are TGTGCCACCAGCCGGGACACTAGCACAGATACGCAGTATTTT.

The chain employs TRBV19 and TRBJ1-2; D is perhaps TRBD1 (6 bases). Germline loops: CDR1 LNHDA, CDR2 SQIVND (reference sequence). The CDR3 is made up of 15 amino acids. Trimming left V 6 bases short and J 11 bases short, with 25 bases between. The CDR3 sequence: CASSPAQKNRAGYTF. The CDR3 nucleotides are TGTGCCAGTAGCCCGGCTCAAAAGAACAGGGCTGGATACACCTTC.

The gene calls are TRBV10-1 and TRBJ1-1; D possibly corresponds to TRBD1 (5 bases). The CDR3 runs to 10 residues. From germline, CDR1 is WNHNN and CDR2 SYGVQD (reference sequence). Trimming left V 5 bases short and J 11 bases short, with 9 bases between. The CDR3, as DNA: TGCGCCAGCAGTCCGGGGGAGGCTTTCTTT. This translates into CASSPGEAFF.

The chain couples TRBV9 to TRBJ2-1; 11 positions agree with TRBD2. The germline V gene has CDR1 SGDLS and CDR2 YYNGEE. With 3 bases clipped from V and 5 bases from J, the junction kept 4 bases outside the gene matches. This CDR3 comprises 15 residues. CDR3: CASSAGLAADNEQFF. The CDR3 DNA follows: TGTGCCAGCAGCGCGGGACTAGCGGCCGACAATGAGCAGTTCTTC.